The present TCR beta chain was sequenced within a study of blood T cells in healthy people across ages. For the second PCR, which ran for roughly 6 to 11 cycles, a sample-barcoded 5' primer and a J-beta primer mix were used. A single record per CDR3 protein comes from TCRdb applying MiXCR to the 5' RACE reads. The sample lists roughly 570,000 distinct CDR3 sequences, roughly a quarter occurring once. As concerns this clonotype: No conserved phenylalanine or tryptophan is present at the end of the CDR3, so a read error is the likely explanation.

The CDR3 sequence is 12 residues long. Germline CDR1 is ENHRY and CDR2 is SYGVKD. V lost 7 bases and J 2 bases, leaving 6 bases between the germline ends. The sequencing sample was made of blood. The genes are TRBV10-3 and TRBJ1-3, with D uncertain. The sequence came from a woman aged 70-85 years in good health. The CDR3 DNA is TGTGCCATCATGTCAACTGGAAACACCATATATCTT. Translated, it gives CAIMSTGNTIYL.